This T cell receptor (beta chain) appears in the sequencing data of a study of T cell responses to AZD1222 COVID-19 vaccine. Study-level results: The number of AZD1222 recipients seropositive at baseline was only 5 to 7. Scientists sampled the repertoires only once the peak T cell response had passed.

CDR1 and CDR2 (germline): WNHNN, SYGVQD (reference sequence). The V segment lost 6 bases and the J segment 2 bases; nucleotides outside the gene matches: 8. The CDR3 totals 16 residues. This clone appeared a few times. Its antigen is not known. Produced via immunoSEQ multiplex PCR; TCRdb's table is partial and in-frame only. Here the sample spans 80,000 to 130,000 clones, about 83% being singletons. The rearrangement joins TRBV10-1 to TRBJ1-5, with 9 nucleotides matching TRBD1. Material: peripheral blood, obtained on day 0 of AZD1222 vaccination. The source of this sequence is an adult in good health. This CDR3 reads CASSLVDRGRNQPQHF. CDR3 coding DNA: TGCGCCAGCAGCCTAGTGGACAGGGGACGCAATCAGCCCCAGCATTTT.